The 26 T cell receptor beta chains given below trace back to one sample, sequenced in a study of blood T cells in healthy people across ages. Primed by a sample-barcoded 5' primer and a J-beta primer mix, a second PCR proceeded for about 7 to 11 cycles. TCRdb called the 5' RACE reads again in MiXCR, with one record for every CDR3 protein. The sample shows some 1.4 million distinct CDR3 sequences, around two fifths of them seen only once. The specimen sequenced was blood. The origin of the receptors is a woman aged 18 to 35 in good health.

This clonotype came up once. This chain connects TRBV9 to TRBJ1-4; 9 bases agree with TRBD1. The CDR3 consists of 15 residues. Germline-derived CDR1 and CDR2 are SGDLS and YYNGEE. The trim removed 0 bases at V and 8 bases at J, leaving 5 bases unmatched. CDR3 nucleotide sequence: TGTGCCAGCAGCGTAGATGGACAGGGGAGGGAAAAACTGTTTTTT. Translated: CASSVDGQGREKLFF.

This clonotype appeared many times. The chain is built from TRBV29-1 and TRBJ2-3; 10 bases map to TRBD2. The V segment lost 4 bases and the J segment 6 bases; nucleotides outside the gene matches: 10. The germline V gene has CDR1 SQVTM and CDR2 ANQGSEA. This CDR3 has 15 amino acids. CDR3 coding DNA: TGCAGCGTTGGGATAGCGGGGGGCCCGCTGGATACGCAGTATTTT. Amino acids: CSVGIAGGPLDTQYF.

The rearrangement links TRBV20-1 to TRBJ2-7, with TRBD1 as a possible D gene (5 bases). The V gene lost 3 bases and the J gene lost 5 bases, with 14 bases spanning the gap. CDR1 is DFQATT, CDR2 SNEGSKA, per germline (reference sequence). This CDR3 is built from 13 residues. The CDR3 nucleotides are TGCAGTGCTAGGCTCCAGGGTGTCAACGAGCAGTACTTC. As protein: CSARLQGVNEQYF.

This clonotype turned up a few times. V is TRBV6-1 and J is TRBJ1-2; no reliable D call. Germline loops: CDR1 MNHNS, CDR2 SASEGT. The V end was cut by 5 bases, the J end by 4 bases, with 17 bases between. This CDR3 is 15 amino acids long. CDR3 bases: TGTGCCAGCAGTCCTGACCCGGCAGCGCTCTATGGCTACACCTTC. This translates into CASSPDPAALYGYTF.

This clonotype has a handful of counts. The chain couples TRBV20-1 to TRBJ1-4; possible D gene TRBD1, 5 bases. Germline V gene data show CDR1 as DFQATT and CDR2 as SNEGSKA (reference sequence). With 5 bases removed from V and 4 bases from J, the gap between germline ends came to 11 bases. The CDR3 loop spans 13 amino acids. The CDR3 spells CSAPRQRNEKLFF. The CDR3 DNA is TGCAGTGCTCCCCGACAGCGTAATGAAAAACTGTTTTTT.

The chain employs TRBV6-5 and TRBJ2-1; 7 nucleotides agree with TRBD2. The CDR3 contains 14 residues. Trimming removed 8 bases from V and 0 bases from J; junction bases left unmatched: 4. Germline V gene data show CDR1 as MNHEY and CDR2 as SVGAGI. The CDR3: CASWEGSSYNEQFF. The CDR3 DNA is TGTGCCAGCTGGGAGGGAAGCTCCTACAATGAGCAGTTCTTC.

There are a few counts of this clonotype. V usage is TRBV4-1 and J usage is TRBJ2-2; 12 nucleotides match TRBD2. CDR3 size: 18 residues. Losses at the gene ends were 8 bases for V and 6 bases for J; bases not matched to a gene: 16. CDR1 and CDR2 from the germline V gene are MGHRA and YSYEKL. CDR3 DNA: TGCGCCAGCGCTACCCCTGACCGACTAGCGGGAGTGGCCGGGGAGCTGTTTTTT. Its translation: CASATPDRLAGVAGELFF.

The table lists this clonotype with a count of one. At one of its ends the junction is not consistent with the germline gene, which may arise from a read error. The chain has TRBV6-5 and TRBJ1-2; TRBD1 matches 9 bases. CDR1 and CDR2 (germline): MNHEY, SVGAGI. This CDR3 has 16 residues. Written as DNA, the CDR3 is TGTGCCAGCAGTTACTTCCCACAGGGGGCGATCTATGGCCACACCTTC. This gives the protein CASSYFPQGAIYGHTF.

This clonotype was seen only a few times. The J gene is TRBJ1-2, the V gene TRBV6-2 or TRBV6-3; D not resolved. Germline CDR1 reads MNHEY; CDR2 reads SVGEGT. This CDR3 has 12 amino acids. V lost 7 bases and J lost 4, with 10 bases in between. CDR3 coding DNA: TGTGCCAGCACTCCAGGCCTCTATGGCTACACCTTC. This translates into CASTPGLYGYTF.

This sequence joins TRBV20-1 and TRBJ2-3; 12 nucleotides line up with TRBD2. The V gene's germline CDR1 is DFQATT and CDR2 SNEGSKA (reference sequence). V gave up 6 bases and J gave up 5 bases; unmatched junction bases: 6. The CDR3 has 14 amino acids. The CDR3, as DNA: TGCAGTGCCAAACTAGCGGGGGGATTAGATACGCAGTATTTT. As protein: CSAKLAGGLDTQYF.

This clonotype was recorded a few times. This chain joins TRBV27 and TRBJ2-5; weak D call: TRBD2 (5 bases). This CDR3 spans 16 amino acids. Trimming removed 0 bases at V and 9 bases at J, with 20 bases between. CDR1 is MNHEY and CDR2 is SMNVEV in the germline V gene (reference sequence). The CDR3 DNA sequence: TGTGCCAGCAGTTTATCAGGCACGGACTCCGGTATGTCCCAGTACTTC. Amino acids: CASSLSGTDSGMSQYF.

This clonotype came up a few times. The V call is TRBV12-3 or TRBV12-4, the J call TRBJ2-1; tentative D call: TRBD1 (5 bases). The CDR3 runs 14 residues. The germline V and J ends were trimmed by 3 bases and 5 bases, with 11 bases remaining between them. CDR3 sequence reads: CASSFREINNEQFF. Written as DNA, the CDR3 is TGTGCCAGCAGTTTCAGGGAAATCAACAATGAGCAGTTCTTC.

This clonotype was detected a few times. This chain uses TRBV7-9 with TRBJ2-3, with unresolved D. Germline V gene lookup returns CDR1 SEHNR and CDR2 FQNEAQ (reference sequence). The CDR3 has 14 residues. Between the trimmed V and J ends, which lost 1 base and 5 bases, there was a span of 10 bases. The CDR3 DNA reads as TGTGCCAGCAGCTTAGACCCTAAAGGAGATACGCAGTATTTT. Protein: CASSLDPKGDTQYF.

The chain couples TRBV11-3 to TRBJ2-7, with TRBD2 matching 12 bases. The CDR3 sequence is 15 residues long. The V gene end was trimmed by 5 bases and the J gene end by 3 bases; junction bases not matched to a gene: 5. CDR1 is SGHNT, CDR2 YENEEA, per germline. The chain's CDR3 is CASSVTSGSLYEQYF. The DNA for the CDR3 is TGTGCCAGCAGCGTGACTAGCGGGAGCCTCTACGAGCAGTACTTC.

V usage is TRBV7-9 and J usage is TRBJ1-5, with D uncertain. V dropped 0 bases and J dropped 2 bases, with 8 bases sitting between them. Germline CDR1 SEHNR, CDR2 FQNEAQ (reference sequence). The CDR3 runs to 15 residues. CDR3 sequence reads: CASSLAGEGNQPQHF. The CDR3 region has the DNA TGTGCCAGCAGCTTAGCTGGGGAGGGCAATCAGCCCCAGCATTTT.

As DNA, the CDR3 is TGTGCCAGCAGCCATACCCGCGACCCGACAGAAAACTATGGCTACACCTTC. Its protein is CASSHTRDPTENYGYTF. V and J are TRBV9 and TRBJ1-2; TRBD1 is a possible D gene (5 bases). The CDR3 is 17 amino acids. V was shortened by 4 bases and J by 2 bases, with 21 bases between the two germline ends. Germline CDR1 reads SGDLS; CDR2 reads YYNGEE.

The rearrangement links TRBV14 to TRBJ2-5, with a weak D call TRBD2 (6 bases). Deletions cut 2 bases from V and 11 bases from J, with 18 bases between. The length of the CDR3 is 14 residues. Germline values: CDR1 SGHDN, CDR2 FVKESK. CDR3 residues: CASSQYLGRREQYF. CDR3 coding DNA: TGTGCCAGCAGCCAATATCTGGGTCGGAGGGAGCAGTACTTC.

In the case of this clonotype: Compared with germline, one end of the junction differs, possibly owing to a read error. This chain uses TRBV12-3 or TRBV12-4 with TRBJ2-3; 8 bases agree with TRBD2. The length of the CDR3 is 16 residues. This CDR3 reads CASSLVIAGTTDAQYF. Here the CDR3 DNA reads TGTGCCAGCAGTTTGGTGATAGCGGGGACCACAGATGCGCAGTATTTT.

V usage is TRBV20-1 and J usage is TRBJ2-2; 7 bases agree with TRBD2. The length of the CDR3 is 15 residues. In germline, CDR1 is DFQATT, CDR2 SNEGSKA (reference sequence). J lost 2 bases, V lost 3 bases, and 6 bases had no gene match. The CDR3 spells CSASFLAANTGELFF. CDR3 bases: TGCAGTGCTAGCTTCCTAGCGGCTAACACCGGGGAGCTGTTTTTT.

V and J are TRBV5-1 and TRBJ2-5; 9 bases align to TRBD2. V trimming: 0 bases; J trimming: 11 bases; junction bases outside the gene matches: 11. The germline gives CDR1 SGHRS, CDR2 YFSETQ. This CDR3 region has 15 residues. The CDR3 protein is CASSLEAGGPREQYF. The DNA of the CDR3 is TGCGCCAGCAGCTTGGAGGCGGGAGGGCCGCGAGAGCAGTACTTC.

This clonotype was recorded once. This chain links TRBV6-2 or TRBV6-3 with TRBJ2-7; no clear D gene. The CDR3 has 13 residues. Trimming removed 4 bases at V and 7 bases at J, with 14 bases between. Germline V gene sequence: CDR1 MNHEY, CDR2 SVGEGT. The DNA for the CDR3 is TGTGCCAGCAGTTTGGATAACTACAATGAGCAGTACTTC. Protein sequence: CASSLDNYNEQYF.

This clonotype was seen just once. The chain carries TRBV5-6 and TRBJ2-1; 7 positions match TRBD1. Germline V gene data show CDR1 as SGHDT and CDR2 as YYEEEE. The junction had 12 bases not matched to a gene; V was cut back by 0 bases and J by 0 bases. The CDR3 is 19 amino acids. The CDR3: CASSLAPGGPGSSYNEQFF. The CDR3 bases are TGTGCCAGCAGCTTGGCCCCAGGGGGTCCTGGGAGCTCCTACAATGAGCAGTTCTTC.

The V call is TRBV2, the J call TRBJ2-3, with TRBD2 identical over 10 bases. The CDR3 consists of 12 residues. The germline V gene has CDR1 SNHLY and CDR2 FYNNEI. With 10 bases clipped from V and 7 bases from J, the junction kept 5 bases outside the gene matches. DNA of the CDR3: TGTGCCATCGGGACTAGCGACAATACGCAGTATTTT. Residues: CAIGTSDNTQYF. Variable domain in full (rest from reference TRBV2 and TRBJ2-3): EPEVTQTPSHQVTQMGQEVILRCVPISNHLYFYWYRQILGQKVEFLVSFYNNEISEKSEIFDDQFSVERPDGSNFTLKIRSTKLEDSAMYFCAIGTSDNTQYFGPGTRLTVL.

This clonotype was observed a handful of times. This rearrangement joins TRBV2 to TRBJ2-7, with 7 bases lining up with TRBD1. The CDR3 spans 15 residues. Germline values: CDR1 SNHLY, CDR2 FYNNEI. Unmatched junction bases numbered 8, after V lost 4 bases and J lost 2 bases. CDR3 region: CASSALGQITYEQYF. The CDR3 DNA reads as TGTGCCAGCAGTGCATTGGGACAGATCACCTACGAGCAGTACTTC.

This clonotype was seen a handful of times. The rearrangement links TRBV2 to TRBJ2-7; the D is unclear. Looked up from germline, CDR1 is SNHLY and CDR2 is FYNNEI. Between the trimmed V and J ends, which lost 4 bases and 2 bases, there was a span of 9 bases. The CDR3 length is 13 residues. The CDR3 DNA follows: TGTGCCAGCAGTGTACCTGGCGCCTACGAGCAGTACTTC. This translates into CASSVPGAYEQYF.

The chain recombines TRBV3-1 with TRBJ2-4; 9 bases fit TRBD1. Germline V gene data show CDR1 as LGHDT and CDR2 as YNNKEL (reference sequence). The V gene end was trimmed by 0 bases and the J gene end by 6 bases; junction bases not matched to a gene: 12. The CDR3 has 18 residues. In DNA form, the CDR3 reads TGTGCCAGCAGCCAAGAAAGGGGACAGGGAATGTTGGCAAACATTCAGTACTTC. Its translation: CASSQERGQGMLANIQYF.